This T cell receptor (beta chain) stems from a study of response to subunit inactivated influenza vaccine. TCRdb independently ran MiXCR on the RT-PCR reads; one entry per CDR3 protein. This table has a few hundred thousand distinct CDR3 sequences, 12% to 15% appearing once. Germline assignment: CDR1 MGHDK and CDR2 SYGVNS. V was pared by 10 bases and J by 6 bases, with 10 bases between. CDR3 size: 10 residues. The sequence was collected from a man in his fifties or sixties who received an inactivated influenza vaccine. The V gene is TRBV25-1, the J gene TRBJ2-7, with D tentatively TRBD1 (6 bases). The sample in question was PBMCs from blood, obtained less than 13 days after vaccination. CDR3 region: CATRGGEQYF. The CDR3 DNA reads as TGTGCCACCAGAGGGGGCGAGCAGTACTTC.